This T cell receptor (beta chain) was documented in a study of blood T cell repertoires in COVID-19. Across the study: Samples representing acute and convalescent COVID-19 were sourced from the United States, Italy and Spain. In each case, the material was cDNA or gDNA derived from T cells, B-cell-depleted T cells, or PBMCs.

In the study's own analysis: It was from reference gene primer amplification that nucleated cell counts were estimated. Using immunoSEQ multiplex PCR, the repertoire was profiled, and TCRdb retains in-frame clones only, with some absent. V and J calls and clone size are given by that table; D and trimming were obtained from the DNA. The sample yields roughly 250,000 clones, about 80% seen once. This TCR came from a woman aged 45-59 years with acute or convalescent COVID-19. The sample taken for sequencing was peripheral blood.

The CDR3 DNA sequence: TGTGCCATCGGACTAGCGGGAGCCCACAATGAGCAGTTCTTC. Translating gives CAIGLAGAHNEQFF. V usage is TRBV28 and J usage is TRBJ2-1; 13 bases line up with TRBD2. The germline CDR1 and CDR2 sequences are MDHEN and SYDVKM. After removal of 10 bases from V and 5 bases from J, the junction contained 5 bases not matched to a gene. CDR3 length: 14 amino acids. The whole variable domain, filled in from reference TRBV28 and TRBJ2-1, reads DVKVTQSSRYLVKRTGEKVFLECVQDMDHENMFWYRQDPGLGLRLIYFSYDVKMKEKGDIPEGYSVSREKKERFSLILESASTNQTSMYLCAIGLAGAHNEQFFGPGTRLTVL.